This T cell receptor beta chain was identified during a study of neurological immune-mediated disorders (dated by TCRdb to about 2019). Describing the broader study: Among the roughly 35 multiple sclerosis patients, approximately 31 had relapsing-remitting MS and 3 had secondary progressive MS. Peripheral blood TCR-beta repertoires from HTLV-I-associated myelopathy (HAM/TSP) patients, multiple sclerosis patients and healthy controls were compared by UMI-based sequencing. Longitudinal samples, technical triplicates and paired sorted CD4+ and CD8+ T-cell subsets, alongside PBMC samples, were included among the roughly 110 TCR-beta libraries. The cohort comprised 60 to 75 subjects: roughly 15 HAM/TSP patients, approximately 34 multiple sclerosis patients and approximately 20 healthy controls.

This clonotype showed up many times. What this receptor recognizes is not known. Base qualities are not at hand, and no much larger clone is one base apart. What the study reported, not specific to this receptor: The highest TCR clonal expansion was observed in HAM/TSP patients, whereas the lowest was observed in MS patients, even when compared with healthy controls. In a phylogenetic analysis, the repertoires of 18 out of 34 MS patients fell into a single cluster of related CDR3 sequences, pointing to a possible signature at the repertoire level. No association of the MS cluster with clinical or MRI features was observed, and the need for larger cohorts was stated by the authors. No identical CDR3 amino acid sequences were found to be shared among expanded clones across subjects, suggesting that TCR-beta repertoires were private in all groups.

For the unsorted PBMC libraries, 2 million PBMCs were stored in RNAlater at -80 degrees C until RNA extraction and were used to generate the libraries. The multiple sclerosis patients were enrolled in a US clinical protocol that used magnetic resonance imaging to evaluate disease progression. Peripheral blood underwent Ficoll-Hypaque density gradient centrifugation to isolate PBMCs, which were then cryopreserved in liquid nitrogen. cDNA was synthesized by template-switch 5'RACE using a primer with a 10-nucleotide random unique molecular identifier that tagged each TCR transcript. Over 170 million TCR-beta sequences, covering 15-18 subjects, were produced in each sequencing run. The RNeasy kit was used to extract total RNA. The KAPA Real-time Library Amplification kit was used to amplify TCR-beta VDJ regions with primers for the TCR constant region and the 5'RACE anchor. A first PCR added sample indexes and Illumina adaptors, and a second PCR then raised library yield. The roughly 650 bp TCR product was size-selected on a 2% E-gel SizeSelection system after Ampure bead purification. Before pooling, library quality was checked on a Bioanalyzer, concentration was measured with Qubit, and libraries were quantified with the Kapa Library Quantification kit. An Illumina HiSeq 2500 sequenced the libraries paired-end 2 x 150 bp. To increase sequence diversity, about 24-32% phiX was spiked into each library pool. The authors processed their data as follows. Quality-filtered reads were processed with the UMI-based MiGEC pipeline, which removed over 85% of raw TCR sequences during error correction. IMGT germline references were used for alignment of VDJ genes, and clonotypes were defined by a unique CDR3 amino acid sequence together with V-J genes. Clonal expansion, Shannon diversity and CDR3 relatedness (CalcPairwiseDistances, ClusterSamples) were evaluated with VDJtools, and phylogenetic trees were built with CLCbio workbench. Clones with at least 8 unique UMIs were defined as expanded, with this threshold being based on coefficient-of-variation modelling across technical triplicates. TCRdb applied fastp at Q25 and MiXCR to the public reads, then kept only in-frame beta chains. Each CDR3 protein appears once, grouped with its most common genes and DNA. The V and J calls and clone size come from TCRdb's table, not from the authors' own analysis. Recorded for this sample are roughly 56,000 distinct CDR3 sequences; about 3.2% of them occurred a single time. The top ten hold approximately 6.6% of the sample.

The CDR3 measures 11 amino acids from cysteine to phenylalanine. Just CDR3 DNA is preserved here, 33 bases in frame from base 1. V drops 5 bases and J drops 3 bases, leaving 4 bases in between. Looking up the germline V gene (reference sequence) yields CDR1 MNHNY and CDR2 SVGAGI. The sample consisted of PBMCs. The source of this sequence is a woman aged 55 to 70 with multiple sclerosis. The rearranged chain carries TRBV6-6 and TRBJ1-2; no confident D gene assignment can be made. The DNA reads TGTGCCAGCAGTCGCGACTATGGCTACACCTTC. This gives the protein CASSRDYGYTF.